This T cell receptor (beta chain) was observed in a study of T-cell reconstitution after alpha-beta-depleted transplantation in children. Study-wide findings and caveats: Where alpha-beta T cells came from about two months after transplant was reportedly several hundred expanded graft clones.

The J segment lost 4 bases and the V segment lost 5 bases, leaving 11 bases of the junction unmatched. The CDR3 consists of 15 residues. There are a few counts of this clonotype. The antigen remains unidentified. Unique molecular identifiers were incorporated when the TCRbeta library was constructed. TCRdb reprocessed the PCR reads with MiXCR, giving one entry per CDR3 protein. The table shows some 840,000 distinct CDR3 sequences, with approximately 15% occurring only once. The sequence was collected from a male patient aged 10-17 years who had a stem cell transplant for acute lymphoblastic leukemia, so the T cells may come from the graft donor. This chain connects TRBV12-3 or TRBV12-4 to TRBJ2-7; 7 nucleotides match TRBD1. The material sequenced was PBMCs, mostly from graft donor cells, taken 360 days after TCRalphabeta/CD19-depleted stem cell transplant. In DNA form, the CDR3 reads TGTGCCAGCAGTGGGGGACCGGGACAGCGGTACGAGCAGTACTTC. Translating gives CASSGGPGQRYEQYF.